This T cell receptor beta chain was found in a study of blood T cell repertoires in COVID-19. Across the whole study: From T cells, B-cell-depleted T cells, or PBMCs came the material, which was cDNA or gDNA.

There are 16 residues in the CDR3. Germline assignment: CDR1 SGHTA and CDR2 FQGNSA. The V and J ends lost 1 base and 7 bases, in that order; junction bases with no gene match: 9. Libraries were prepared by immunoSEQ multiplex PCR; TCRdb keeps only in-frame clonotypes and omits some of them. The repertoire has 200,000 to 250,000 clones, roughly four fifths of them found once; the top ten carry approximately 3.1%. This clone was found once. The receptor comes from a woman aged 55-69 years who had recovered from COVID-19. The sample consisted of PBMCs or T cells enriched from blood (not recorded which). The V gene is TRBV7-2, the J gene TRBJ2-7; 11 positions agree with TRBD1. The CDR3 DNA sequence: TGTGCCAGCAGCTTAGTGGGACAGGGGGGAGAAGGTGAGCAGTACTTC. Its translation is CASSLVGQGGEGEQYF.